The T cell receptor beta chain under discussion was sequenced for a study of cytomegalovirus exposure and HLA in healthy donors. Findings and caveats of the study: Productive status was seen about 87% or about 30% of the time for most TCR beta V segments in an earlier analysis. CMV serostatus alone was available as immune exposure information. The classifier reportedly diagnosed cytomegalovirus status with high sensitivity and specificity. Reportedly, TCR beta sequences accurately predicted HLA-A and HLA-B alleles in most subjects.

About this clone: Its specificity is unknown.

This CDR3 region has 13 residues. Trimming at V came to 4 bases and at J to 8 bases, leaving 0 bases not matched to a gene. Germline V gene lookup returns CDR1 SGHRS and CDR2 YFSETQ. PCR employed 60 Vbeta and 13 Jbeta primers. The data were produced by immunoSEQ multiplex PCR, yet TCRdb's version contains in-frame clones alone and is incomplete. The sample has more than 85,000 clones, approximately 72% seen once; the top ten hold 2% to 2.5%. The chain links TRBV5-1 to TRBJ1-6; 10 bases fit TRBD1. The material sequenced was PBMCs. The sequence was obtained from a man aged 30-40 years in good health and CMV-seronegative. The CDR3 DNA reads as TGCGCCAGCAGCGGACAGGGGGATTCACCCCTCCACTTT. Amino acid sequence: CASSGQGDSPLHF.